What follows describes a single T cell receptor (beta chain). The data derive from a study of blood T cell repertoires in COVID-19. Overall study context: COVID-19 samples from acute and convalescent phases originated in the United States, Italy and Spain.

Germline V gives CDR1 LNHDA, CDR2 SQIVND (reference sequence). V gave up 1 base and J gave up 6 bases; unmatched junction bases: 2. The CDR3 sequence is 15 residues long. Seattle patients were enrolled during active infection and followed longitudinally. In the authors' workflow: Amplification with reference gene primers provided the estimates of nucleated cell counts. TCRdb's copy holds only in-frame clones and misses some; the assay was immunoSEQ multiplex PCR. V, J and clone size are taken as reported in that table, and D and trimming were inferred from the DNA itself. The repertoire includes about 320,000 clones, 89% of them detected once, and 11% sits in the top ten.

Sequencing was performed on peripheral blood. The V call is TRBV19, the J call TRBJ1-5, with 11 bases that match TRBD1. The clonotype comes from a woman in her twenties or thirties with COVID-19, enrolled during active disease. The CDR3 bases are TGTGCCAGTAGTATAGGGACAGGGGGCAGTCAGCCCCAGCATTTT. This translates into CASSIGTGGSQPQHF.